The TCR beta chain described here comes from a study of blood T cells in healthy people across ages. Study-level background: Per two T cells, about one barcoded beta molecule was captured through template switching.

Germline V CDR1 and CDR2: MGHRA, YSYEKL. This CDR3 has 14 residues. PCR was performed a second time for roughly 6 to 12 cycles using a sample-barcoded 5' primer and a J-beta primer mix. TCRdb called the 5' RACE reads again in MiXCR, with one record for every CDR3 protein. This sample has 800,000 to 950,000 distinct CDR3 sequences, with roughly 48% found just once. Sequenced input: blood. The genes are TRBV4-1 and TRBJ2-5; D gene uncertain. Gene TRBJ2-7 matches the end of the DNA better, so the J call may be wrong. The TCR originated in a man aged 25 to 40 in good health. The CDR3 protein is CASSQELRPHEQYF. The CDR3 DNA reads TGCGCCAGCAGCCAAGAACTAAGGCCCCACGAGCAGTACTTC.